This TCR beta chain emerged from a study of beta chain features in type 1 diabetes. General observations from the study: Individuals with type 1 diabetes displayed fewer insertions and more deletions at VDJ junctions.

As every portion of the isolated RNA was reverse transcribed, the sequencing read expressed TCRB transcripts. Here immunoSEQ multiplex PCR was the method, and the copy in TCRdb shows in-frame clones only, minus some. Of 200,000 to 250,000 clones in the sample, roughly a tenth were seen once. Ten or more counts support this clone. What it binds is not known. Trimming cost V 4 bases and J 0 bases, with 12 bases left between them. The CDR3 runs to 15 residues. Germline assignment: CDR1 SNHLY and CDR2 FYNNEI. The rearrangement links TRBV2 to TRBJ1-1, with unresolved D. The TCR comes from a man younger than 35 in good health. The sample was central memory CD4+ T cells from blood. The CDR3 protein is CASSGQASMNTEAFF. The CDR3 DNA reads TGTGCCAGCAGTGGGCAGGCTTCGATGAACACTGAAGCTTTCTTT.